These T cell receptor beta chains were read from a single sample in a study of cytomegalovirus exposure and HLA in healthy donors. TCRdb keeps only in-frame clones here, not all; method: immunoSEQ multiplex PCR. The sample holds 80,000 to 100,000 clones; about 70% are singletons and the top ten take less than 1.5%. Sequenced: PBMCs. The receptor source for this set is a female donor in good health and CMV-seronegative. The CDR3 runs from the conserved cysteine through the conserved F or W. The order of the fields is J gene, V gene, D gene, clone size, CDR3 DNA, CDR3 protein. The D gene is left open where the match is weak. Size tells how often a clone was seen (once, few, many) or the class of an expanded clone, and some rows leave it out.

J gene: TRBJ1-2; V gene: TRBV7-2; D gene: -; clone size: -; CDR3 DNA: TGTGCCAGCAGCTTAGGGACTTTGGTCTATGGCTACACCTTC; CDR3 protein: CASSLGTLVYGYTF
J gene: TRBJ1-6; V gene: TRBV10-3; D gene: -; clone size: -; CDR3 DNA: TGTGCCATCCGGACTAAAGCGGACGGCTATAATTCACCCCTCCACTTT; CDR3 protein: CAIRTKADGYNSPLHF
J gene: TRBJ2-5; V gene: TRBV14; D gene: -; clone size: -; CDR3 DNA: TGTGCCAGCGGGGGACACGGAAAGACCCAGTACTTC; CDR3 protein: CASGGHGKTQYF
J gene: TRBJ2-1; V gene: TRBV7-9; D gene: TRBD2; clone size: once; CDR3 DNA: TGTGCCAGCAGCTTAGTTATGGGACTAGCGGGAGGGCCGGGGAATGAGCAGTTCTTC; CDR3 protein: CASSLVMGLAGGPGNEQFF
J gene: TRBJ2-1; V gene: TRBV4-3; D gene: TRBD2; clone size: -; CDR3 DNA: TGCGCCAGCAGCCAAGACGGCGGGGGTACCTACAATGAGCAGTTCTTC; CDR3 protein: CASSQDGGGTYNEQFF
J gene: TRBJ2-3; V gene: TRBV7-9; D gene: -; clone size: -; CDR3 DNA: TGTGCCAGCAGCTTATCGGGTACAGATACGCAGTATTTT; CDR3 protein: CASSLSGTDTQYF
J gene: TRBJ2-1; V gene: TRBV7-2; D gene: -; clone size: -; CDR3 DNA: TGTGCCAGCAGCCTACTGCGGGCGCCGGGTGAGCAGTTCTTC; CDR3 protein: CASSLLRAPGEQFF
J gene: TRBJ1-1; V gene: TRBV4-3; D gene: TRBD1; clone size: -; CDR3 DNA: TGCGCCAGCAGCCAAGTAGGGGGACAGGCGCCCTTCATGAACACTGAAGCTTTCTTT; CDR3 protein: CASSQVGGQAPFMNTEAFF
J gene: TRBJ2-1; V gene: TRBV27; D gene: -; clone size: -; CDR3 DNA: TGTGCCAGCTCAGGTAAACTAGACCATGGGAATGAGCAGTTCTTC; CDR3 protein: CASSGKLDHGNEQFF
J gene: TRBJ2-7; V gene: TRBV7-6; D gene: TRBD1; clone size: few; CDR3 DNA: TGTGCCAGCAGCCTCGGACAGGGGATCCTTTCCTACGAGCAGTACTTC; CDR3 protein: CASSLGQGILSYEQYF
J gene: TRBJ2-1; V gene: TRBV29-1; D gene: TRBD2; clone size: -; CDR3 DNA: TGCAGCGTTGAAGACCGGGCGGGAGGTATATTCCAGTTCTTC; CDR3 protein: CSVEDRAGGIFQFF
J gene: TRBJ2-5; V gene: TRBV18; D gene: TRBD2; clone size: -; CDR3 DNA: TGTGCCAGCTCACTCACTAGCGGGAGTATTGAGACCCAGTACTTC; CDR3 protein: CASSLTSGSIETQYF